A selection of T cell receptor beta chains follows, all from one sample in a study of blood T cells in healthy people across ages. Each CDR3 protein gets one entry after TCRdb re-called the 5' RACE reads with MiXCR. Altogether 1.5 million to 2 million distinct CDR3 sequences are present, around half being singletons, with the ten largest covering around 2.1%. The sequenced sample consisted of blood. These receptors came from a middle-aged woman in good health. CDR3s include the opening cysteine and the closing phenylalanine or tryptophan. A D gene is named only where the DNA matches it firmly.

CDR3: CSALTGGNTDTQYF; V: TRBV20-1; D: -; J: TRBJ2-3
CDR3: CSARDPRLAGGQETQYF; V: TRBV20-1; D: TRBD2; J: TRBJ2-5
CDR3: CASSDPLRGGWYGYTF; V: TRBV10-2; D: TRBD1; J: TRBJ1-2
CDR3: CASSLNTGGELFF; V: TRBV11-2; D: -; J: TRBJ1-4
CDR3: CASSHLVAGGSYNEQFF; V: TRBV4-1; D: TRBD2; J: TRBJ2-1
CDR3: CSASGGGETQYF; V: TRBV20-1; D: TRBD2; J: TRBJ2-5
CDR3: CASRRAGPNSPLHF; V: TRBV25-1; D: -; J: TRBJ1-6
CDR3: CASSRYSLAGRSTDTQYF; V: TRBV13; D: TRBD2; J: TRBJ2-3
CDR3: CASSLVSGGAGEQFF; V: TRBV12-3/TRBV12-4; D: TRBD2; J: TRBJ2-1
CDR3: CASSEYPLEGSSYEQYF; V: TRBV6-1; D: -; J: TRBJ2-7
CDR3: CASATGGETQYF; V: TRBV7-9; D: -; J: TRBJ2-5
CDR3: CASSQSADLNSPLHF; V: TRBV4-2; D: -; J: TRBJ1-6
CDR3: CASSVEGMGEQYF; V: TRBV7-6; D: -; J: TRBJ2-7
CDR3: CASSPTGFSYEQYF; V: TRBV7-2; D: -; J: TRBJ2-7
CDR3: CASSPEELSYEQYF; V: TRBV18; D: -; J: TRBJ2-7
CDR3: CASSQLVSGNEKLFF; V: TRBV7-2; D: -; J: TRBJ1-4
CDR3: CASSLMRAGGPETQYF; V: TRBV7-2; D: TRBD2; J: TRBJ2-5
CDR3: CASSVERVPYNEQFF; V: TRBV9; D: -; J: TRBJ2-1
CDR3: CASTSPGGPYNEQFF; V: TRBV2; D: -; J: TRBJ2-1
CDR3: CASSQTQGGGARNEQFF; V: TRBV4-3; D: TRBD2; J: TRBJ2-1
CDR3: CASSWSPGQGRMNTEAFF; V: TRBV12-3/TRBV12-4; D: TRBD1; J: TRBJ1-1
CDR3: CASSQVGEHFYGYTF; V: TRBV4-3; D: -; J: TRBJ1-2
CDR3: CASSFGGSSYNEQFF; V: TRBV5-1; D: -; J: TRBJ2-1
CDR3: CASNTDFYGYTF; V: TRBV7-9; D: -; J: TRBJ1-2
CDR3: CASSQLAPRDTQYF; V: TRBV6-5; D: TRBD2; J: TRBJ2-3
CDR3: CASSLDPSWTQYF; V: TRBV5-6; D: -; J: TRBJ2-5
CDR3: CATSDFIGRVNEQFF; V: TRBV24-1; D: -; J: TRBJ2-1
CDR3: CASSSVGLGGEQFF; V: TRBV6-2/TRBV6-3; D: -; J: TRBJ2-1
CDR3: CSASVLAGMDTQYF; V: TRBV20-1; D: TRBD2; J: TRBJ2-3
CDR3: CASRAVLAGGTDTQYF; V: TRBV27; D: TRBD2; J: TRBJ2-3
CDR3: CSVAAAGNYGYTF; V: TRBV29-1; D: -; J: TRBJ1-2
CDR3: CASSVATWESGGYTF; V: TRBV9; D: -; J: TRBJ1-2
CDR3: CASSNGGTGKETQYF; V: TRBV5-1; D: TRBD1; J: TRBJ2-5
CDR3: CASSTPRGGGPDTQYF; V: TRBV9; D: -; J: TRBJ2-3
CDR3: CASSHAEVGRQYF; V: TRBV7-2; D: -; J: TRBJ2-4
CDR3: CASSVEGGASSDTQYF; V: TRBV9; D: -; J: TRBJ2-3
CDR3: CASSSQRVGSYEQYF; V: TRBV7-2; D: -; J: TRBJ2-7
CDR3: CASSSPVVSEQFF; V: TRBV11-2; D: -; J: TRBJ2-1
CDR3: CASSPTSLPTTGNHKAFF; V: TRBV27; D: TRBD1; J: TRBJ1-1
CDR3: CASSEPGQGAHEQYF; V: TRBV10-1; D: TRBD1; J: -
CDR3: CASSQEEETGYYNEQFF; V: TRBV4-1; D: TRBD1; J: TRBJ2-1
CDR3: CASSYGLAADTQYF; V: TRBV7-2; D: TRBD2; J: TRBJ2-3
CDR3: CASSLGDSRYGYTF; V: TRBV7-9; D: TRBD1; J: TRBJ1-2
CDR3: CASSYSPGGGAYEQYF; V: TRBV6-5; D: TRBD2; J: TRBJ2-7
CDR3: CASSPTSGGRTDTQYF; V: TRBV6-1; D: TRBD2; J: TRBJ2-3
CDR3: CASSKSATGMDYGYTF; V: TRBV4-3; D: TRBD1; J: TRBJ1-2
CDR3: CASSVAHSGGANEQFF; V: TRBV9; D: TRBD2; J: TRBJ2-1
CDR3: CASSSQGNSYNSPLHF; V: TRBV7-2; D: -; J: TRBJ1-6
CDR3: CASSGGTYNEQFF; V: TRBV28; D: TRBD2; J: TRBJ2-1
CDR3: CASSGARTSGSDTQYF; V: TRBV6-1; D: TRBD2; J: TRBJ2-3
CDR3: CSATVQGPTWGYTF; V: TRBV20-1; D: TRBD1; J: TRBJ1-2
CDR3: CASSPWTAMNTEAFF; V: TRBV7-6; D: -; J: TRBJ1-1
CDR3: CASSLGGTVNGYTF; V: TRBV5-8; D: TRBD1; J: TRBJ1-2
CDR3: CSAVRLAGMVVGEQYF; V: TRBV20-1; D: TRBD2; J: TRBJ2-7
CDR3: CASRKTSASSNEQFF; V: TRBV12-3/TRBV12-4; D: TRBD2; J: TRBJ2-1
CDR3: CSARDREGFYEQYF; V: TRBV20-1; D: TRBD1; J: TRBJ2-7
CDR3: CASSFWGYETQYF; V: TRBV7-7; D: -; J: TRBJ2-5
CDR3: CASRTLDTQYF; V: TRBV7-9; D: -; J: TRBJ2-3
CDR3: CASSQDRRVGMQYF; V: TRBV4-3; D: -; J: TRBJ2-3